This T cell receptor (beta chain) was sequenced in a study of technical replicates of blood from a few donors. V lost 6 bases, J lost 3 bases, and 11 bases lay in between. The CDR3 runs 13 residues. CDR1 and CDR2 from the germline V gene are MDHEN and SYDVKM. Profiling relied on immunoSEQ multiplex PCR, and the TCRdb table lists in-frame clones only, not all of them. The sample records about 78,000 clones, 95% being singletons. The receptor was isolated from a human donor in good health. J is TRBJ1-2 and V is TRBV28; no reliable D call. Source material: T cells isolated from PBMCs. The chain's CDR3 is CASSTLADYGYTF. The CDR3 DNA reads as TGTGCCAGCAGCACCTTGGCGGACTATGGCTACACCTTC.